This TCR beta chain was profiled in a study of chronic HIV infection and antiretroviral therapy. TCRdb fed the 5' RACE reads into MiXCR, producing one record per CDR3 protein. The sample records about 38,000 distinct CDR3 sequences, roughly 8% being singletons. This clonotype occurred a few times. The germline CDR1 and CDR2 sequences are SQVTM and ANQGSEA. V shed 4 bases, J shed 4 bases, and the junction held 2 bases outside the gene matches. The CDR3 totals 13 residues. The receptor comes from an adult who had HIV and had not received antiretroviral therapy, or was an uninfected healthy control (not recorded which). Material for sequencing was peripheral blood. The gene calls are TRBV29-1 and TRBJ2-7, with 12 bases fitting TRBD2. CDR3 sequence reads: CSVATSGRYEQYF. In DNA, the CDR3 is TGCAGCGTTGCTACTAGCGGGAGGTACGAGCAGTACTTC.